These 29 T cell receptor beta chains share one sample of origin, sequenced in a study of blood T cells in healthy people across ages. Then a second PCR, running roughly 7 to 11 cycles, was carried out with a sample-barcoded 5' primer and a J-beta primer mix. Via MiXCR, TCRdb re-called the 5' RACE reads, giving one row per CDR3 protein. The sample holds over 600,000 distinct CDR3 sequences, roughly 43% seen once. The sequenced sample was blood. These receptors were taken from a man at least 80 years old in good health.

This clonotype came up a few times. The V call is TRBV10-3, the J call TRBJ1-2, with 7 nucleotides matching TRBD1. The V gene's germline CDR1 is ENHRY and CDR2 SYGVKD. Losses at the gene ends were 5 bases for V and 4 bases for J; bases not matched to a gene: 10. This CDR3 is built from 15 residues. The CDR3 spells CAISSPDRDSYGYTF. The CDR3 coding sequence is TGTGCCATCAGTAGTCCCGACAGGGATAGCTATGGCTACACCTTC.

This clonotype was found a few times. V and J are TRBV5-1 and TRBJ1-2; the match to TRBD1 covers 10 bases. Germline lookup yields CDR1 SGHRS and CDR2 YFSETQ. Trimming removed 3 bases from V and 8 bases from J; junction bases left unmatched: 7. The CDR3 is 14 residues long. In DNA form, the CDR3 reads TGCGCCAGCAGCTCAGCCGGGACAGGGGACGGCTACACCTTC. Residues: CASSSAGTGDGYTF.

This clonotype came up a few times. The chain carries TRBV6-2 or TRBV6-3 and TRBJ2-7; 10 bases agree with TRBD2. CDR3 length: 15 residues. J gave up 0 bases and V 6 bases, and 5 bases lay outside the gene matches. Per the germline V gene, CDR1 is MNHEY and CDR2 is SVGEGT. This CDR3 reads CASRFSGGASYEQYF. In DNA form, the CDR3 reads TGTGCCAGCAGATTCAGCGGGGGGGCCTCCTACGAGCAGTACTTC.

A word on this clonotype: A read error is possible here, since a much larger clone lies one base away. As DNA, the CDR3 is TGTGCCAGCAGCCAAGAGGTGGCATGCGAGCAGTACTTC. Translation gives CASSQEVACEQYF. The V gene is TRBV4-2, the J gene TRBJ2-5, with D hard to call. The J call may be wrong; the DNA end is better matched by TRBJ2-7. This CDR3 is 13 amino acids long. In germline, CDR1 is LGHNA, CDR2 YNFKEQ.

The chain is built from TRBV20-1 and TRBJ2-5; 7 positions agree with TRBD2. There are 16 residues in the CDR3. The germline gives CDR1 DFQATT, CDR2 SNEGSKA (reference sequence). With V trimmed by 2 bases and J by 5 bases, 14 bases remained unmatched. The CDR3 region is CSARSLDGRMSETQYF. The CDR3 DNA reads TGCAGTGCTAGAAGCCTCGACGGGAGGATGAGCGAGACCCAGTACTTC.

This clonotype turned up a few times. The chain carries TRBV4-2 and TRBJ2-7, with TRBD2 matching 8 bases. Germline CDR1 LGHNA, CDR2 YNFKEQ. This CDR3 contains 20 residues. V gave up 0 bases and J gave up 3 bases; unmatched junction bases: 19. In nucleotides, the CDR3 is TGTGCCAGCAGCCAAGATCTGACGGCGATAGCGGGGAGTACTAACTACGAGCAGTACTTC. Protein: CASSQDLTAIAGSTNYEQYF.

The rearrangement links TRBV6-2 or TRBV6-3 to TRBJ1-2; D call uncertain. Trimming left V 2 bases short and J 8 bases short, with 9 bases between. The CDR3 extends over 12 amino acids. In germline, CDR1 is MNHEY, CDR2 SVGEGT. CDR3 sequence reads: CASSYAADGYTF. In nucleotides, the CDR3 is TGTGCCAGCAGTTACGCGGCAGACGGCTACACCTTC.

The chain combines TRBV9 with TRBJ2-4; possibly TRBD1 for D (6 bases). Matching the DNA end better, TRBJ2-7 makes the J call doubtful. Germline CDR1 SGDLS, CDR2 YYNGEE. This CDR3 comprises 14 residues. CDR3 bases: TGTGCCAGCAGCGCAGGGACACCCCCTAGCGAGCAGTACTTC. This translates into CASSAGTPPSEQYF.

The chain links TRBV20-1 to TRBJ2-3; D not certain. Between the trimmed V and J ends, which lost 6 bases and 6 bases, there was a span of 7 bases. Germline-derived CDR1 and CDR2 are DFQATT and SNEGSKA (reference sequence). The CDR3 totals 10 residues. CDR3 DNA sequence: TGCAGTGCCCGCCAGGATACGCAGTATTTT. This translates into CSARQDTQYF.

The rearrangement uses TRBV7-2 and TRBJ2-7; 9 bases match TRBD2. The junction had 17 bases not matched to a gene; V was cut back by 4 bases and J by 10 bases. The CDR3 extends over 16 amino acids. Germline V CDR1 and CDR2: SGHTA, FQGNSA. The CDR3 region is CASSSPGTSSRGAQYF. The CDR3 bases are TGTGCCAGCAGCTCTCCCGGGACTAGCTCCCGAGGGGCCCAGTACTTC.

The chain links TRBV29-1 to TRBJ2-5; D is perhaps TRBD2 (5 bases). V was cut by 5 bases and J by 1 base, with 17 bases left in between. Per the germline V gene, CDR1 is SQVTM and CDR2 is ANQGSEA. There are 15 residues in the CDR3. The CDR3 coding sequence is TGCAGCGTTTCCCACTGGCGGCGGGCCCAAGAGACCCAGTACTTC. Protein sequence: CSVSHWRRAQETQYF.

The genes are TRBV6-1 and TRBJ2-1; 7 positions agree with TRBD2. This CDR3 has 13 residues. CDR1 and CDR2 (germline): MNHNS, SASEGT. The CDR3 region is CVSSSGRFDEQFF. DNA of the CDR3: TGTGTCAGTTCTAGCGGTAGGTTCGATGAGCAGTTCTTC.

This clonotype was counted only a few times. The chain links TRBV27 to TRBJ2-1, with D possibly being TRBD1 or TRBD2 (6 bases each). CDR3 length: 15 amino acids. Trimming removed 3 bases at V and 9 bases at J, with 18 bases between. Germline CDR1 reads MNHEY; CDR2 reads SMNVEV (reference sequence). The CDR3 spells CASSFEGGWNSEQFF. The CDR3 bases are TGTGCCAGCAGTTTCGAGGGGGGCTGGAATAGTGAGCAGTTCTTC.

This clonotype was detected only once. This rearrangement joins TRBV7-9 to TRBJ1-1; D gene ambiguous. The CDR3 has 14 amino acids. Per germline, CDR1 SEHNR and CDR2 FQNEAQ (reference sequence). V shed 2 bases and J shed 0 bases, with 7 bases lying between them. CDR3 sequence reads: CASSLMAVNTEAFF. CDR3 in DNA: TGTGCCAGCAGCTTAATGGCGGTGAACACTGAAGCTTTCTTT.

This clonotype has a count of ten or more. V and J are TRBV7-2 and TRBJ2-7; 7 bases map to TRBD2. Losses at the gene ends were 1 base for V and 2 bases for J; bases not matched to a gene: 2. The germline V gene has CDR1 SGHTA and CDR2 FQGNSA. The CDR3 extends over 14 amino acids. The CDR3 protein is CASSLEAGTYEQYF. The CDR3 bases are TGTGCCAGCAGCTTAGAAGCGGGAACCTACGAGCAGTACTTC.

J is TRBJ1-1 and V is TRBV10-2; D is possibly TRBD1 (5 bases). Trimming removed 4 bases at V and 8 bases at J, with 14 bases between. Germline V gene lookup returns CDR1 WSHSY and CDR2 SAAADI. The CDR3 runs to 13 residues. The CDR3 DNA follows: TGCGCCAGCAGTGCAACCTACGACAGAGAAGCTTTCTTT. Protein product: CASSATYDREAFF.

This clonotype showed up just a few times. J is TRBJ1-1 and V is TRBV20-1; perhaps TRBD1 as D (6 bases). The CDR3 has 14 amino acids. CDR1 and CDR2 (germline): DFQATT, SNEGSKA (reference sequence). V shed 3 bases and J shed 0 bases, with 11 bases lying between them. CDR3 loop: CSARVDRLNTEAFF. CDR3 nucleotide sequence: TGCAGTGCTAGGGTAGACAGGCTGAACACTGAAGCTTTCTTT.

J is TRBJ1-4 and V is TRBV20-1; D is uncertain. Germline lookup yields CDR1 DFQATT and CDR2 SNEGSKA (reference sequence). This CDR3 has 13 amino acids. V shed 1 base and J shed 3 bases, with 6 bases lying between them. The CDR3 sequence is CSARGGSNEKLFF. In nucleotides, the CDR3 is TGCAGTGCTAGAGGAGGTTCTAATGAAAAACTGTTTTTT.

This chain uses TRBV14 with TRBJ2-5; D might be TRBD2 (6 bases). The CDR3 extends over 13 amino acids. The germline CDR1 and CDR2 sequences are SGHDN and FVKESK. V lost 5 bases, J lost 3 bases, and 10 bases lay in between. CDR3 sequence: CASSSGLEETQYF. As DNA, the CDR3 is TGTGCCAGCAGCTCGGGACTCGAAGAGACCCAGTACTTC.

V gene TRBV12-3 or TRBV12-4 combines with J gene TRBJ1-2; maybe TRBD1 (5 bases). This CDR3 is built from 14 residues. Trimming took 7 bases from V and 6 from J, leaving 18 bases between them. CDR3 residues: CASTLGESLNGYTF. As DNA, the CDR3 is TGTGCCAGCACCCTGGGGGAATCCCTCAATGGCTACACCTTC.

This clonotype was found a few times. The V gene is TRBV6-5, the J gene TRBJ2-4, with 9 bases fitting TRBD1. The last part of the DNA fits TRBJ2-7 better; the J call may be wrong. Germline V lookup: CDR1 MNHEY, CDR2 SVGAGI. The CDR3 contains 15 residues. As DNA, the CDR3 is TGTGCCAGCAGTAAATCCGGGACAGGGTATACCGAGCAGTACTTC. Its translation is CASSKSGTGYTEQYF.

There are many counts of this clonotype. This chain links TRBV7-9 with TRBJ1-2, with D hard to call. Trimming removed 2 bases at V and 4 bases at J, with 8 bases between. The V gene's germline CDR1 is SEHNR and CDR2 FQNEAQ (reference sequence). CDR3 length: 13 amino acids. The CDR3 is CASSLTEIYGYTF. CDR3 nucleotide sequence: TGTGCCAGCAGCTTAACGGAAATCTATGGCTACACCTTC.

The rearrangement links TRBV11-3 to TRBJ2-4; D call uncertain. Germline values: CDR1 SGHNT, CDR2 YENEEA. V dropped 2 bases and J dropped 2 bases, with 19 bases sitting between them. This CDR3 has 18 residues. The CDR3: CASSLFRAPKWTKNIQYF. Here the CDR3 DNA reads TGTGCCAGCAGCTTATTTAGGGCCCCGAAGTGGACCAAAAACATTCAGTACTTC.

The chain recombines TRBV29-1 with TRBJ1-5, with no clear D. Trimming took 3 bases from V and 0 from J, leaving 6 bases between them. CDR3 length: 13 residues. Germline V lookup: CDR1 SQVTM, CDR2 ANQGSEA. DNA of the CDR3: TGCAGCGTTGATCGCGGTAGCAATCAGCCCCAGCATTTT. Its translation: CSVDRGSNQPQHF. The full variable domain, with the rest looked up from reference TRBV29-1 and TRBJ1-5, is SAVISQKPSRDICQRGTSLTIQCQVDSQVTMMFWYRQQPGQSLTLIATANQGSEATYESGFVIDKFPISRPNLTFSTLTVSNMSPEDSSIYLCSVDRGSNQPQHFGDGTRLSIL.

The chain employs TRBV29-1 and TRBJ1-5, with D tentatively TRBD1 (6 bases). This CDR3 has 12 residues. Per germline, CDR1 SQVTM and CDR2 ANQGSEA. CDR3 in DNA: TGCATCGTGGGGGGGCGGAATCAGCCCCAGCATTTT. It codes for CIVGGRNQPQHF.

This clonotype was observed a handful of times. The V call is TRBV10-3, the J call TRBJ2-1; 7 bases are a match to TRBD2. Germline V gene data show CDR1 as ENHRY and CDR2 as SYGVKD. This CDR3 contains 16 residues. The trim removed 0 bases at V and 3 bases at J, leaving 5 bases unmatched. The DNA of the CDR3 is TGTGCCATCAGTGAGTCGGGAGGGGCCTTCTACAATGAGCAGTTCTTC. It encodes CAISESGGAFYNEQFF.

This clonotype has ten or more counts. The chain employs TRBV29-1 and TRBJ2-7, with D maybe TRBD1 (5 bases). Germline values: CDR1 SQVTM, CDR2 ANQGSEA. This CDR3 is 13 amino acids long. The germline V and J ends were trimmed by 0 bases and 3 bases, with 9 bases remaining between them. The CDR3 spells CSVEDQGFYEQYF. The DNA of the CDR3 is TGCAGCGTTGAAGATCAGGGATTCTACGAGCAGTACTTC.

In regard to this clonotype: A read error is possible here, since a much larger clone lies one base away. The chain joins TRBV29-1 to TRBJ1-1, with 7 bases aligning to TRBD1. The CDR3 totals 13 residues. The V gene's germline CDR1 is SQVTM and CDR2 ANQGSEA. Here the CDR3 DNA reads TGCGGCGCCGGGGGTGCAGGGGGAACTGAAGCTTTCTTT. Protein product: CGAGGAGGTEAFF.

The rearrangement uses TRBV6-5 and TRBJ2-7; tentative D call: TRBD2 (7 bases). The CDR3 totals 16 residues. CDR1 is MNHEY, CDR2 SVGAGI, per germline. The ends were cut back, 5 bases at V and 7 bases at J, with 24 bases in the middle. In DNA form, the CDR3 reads TGTGCCAGCAGTCGCTCGGGGCGGGGGCACGTCAATGAGCAGTACTTC. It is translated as CASSRSGRGHVNEQYF.